The subject of this entry is one T cell receptor (beta chain). Its matching antigen is unknown. These data belong to a study of cytomegalovirus exposure and HLA in healthy donors. Study overall: Counted in an early data release were 75 million to 85 million unique TCRs from HLA-typed donors. Findings and caveats of the study: Prior analysis indicated that the majority of TCR beta V segments exhibited productivity approximately 87% or approximately 30% of the time. Listed as cytomegalovirus-associated were over 150 TCR beta chains.

Primers: 60 Vbeta forward and 13 Jbeta reverse. The protocol was immunoSEQ multiplex PCR, while the TCRdb copy is restricted to in-frame clones and leaves out a portion. The table shows some 120,000 clones, with 74% occurring only once. Germline-derived CDR1 and CDR2 are SGHNT and YYREEE (reference sequence). This CDR3 has 14 amino acids. The V and J ends lost 5 bases and 2 bases, in that order; junction bases with no gene match: 6. The TCR comes from a man aged 35 to 55 in good health and CMV-seropositive. The sequencing input was PBMCs. This chain connects TRBV5-4 to TRBJ2-5; the match to TRBD1 covers 7 bases. The CDR3 region is CASSSGTAQETQYF. The CDR3 nucleotides read TGTGCCAGCAGTTCCGGGACAGCACAAGAGACCCAGTACTTC.